A single sample is the source of the 21 T cell receptor beta chains below, sequenced in a study of quantifying T cell responses using KT2 cells. Study at large: cDNA was made from DNase-treated RNA using alpha and beta constant primers.

The cDNA 3' end received a ligated oligonucleotide with a UMI. An equimolar mix of RC1.1 and RC1.2 primed the beta chain across TRBC1 and TRBC2. Via MiXCR, TCRdb re-called the UMI-ligation and nested PCR reads, giving one row per CDR3 protein. This sample has tens of thousands of distinct CDR3 sequences, with 11% found just once. Sequencing was performed on PBMCs spiked with cells of the T cell clone KT2. These receptors were collected from a human donor.

Concerning this clonotype itself: The junction differs from germline at one of its ends, possibly a read error. J is TRBJ2-1 and V is TRBV7-8, with D maybe TRBD1 (6 bases). This CDR3 has 14 amino acids. CDR1 is SGHVS and CDR2 is FQNEAQ in the germline V gene. This CDR3 reads CASSLTWKGHLSVF. CDR3 in DNA: TGTGCCAGCAGCTTAACATGGAAGGGACATCTCTCCGTCTTC.

The chain uses TRBV5-1 and TRBJ2-1; D not resolved. This CDR3 spans 10 amino acids. Germline V gene data show CDR1 as SGHRS and CDR2 as YFSETQ. Trimming left V 5 bases short and J 7 bases short, with 4 bases between. As DNA, the CDR3 is TGCGCCAGCAGTGAAAATGAGCAGTTCTTC. It translates to CASSENEQFF.

The chain combines TRBV5-4 with TRBJ2-5; D unresolved. Germline CDR1 reads SGHNT; CDR2 reads YYREEE (reference sequence). V was trimmed by 1 base and J by 3 bases, leaving 7 bases between them. The length of the CDR3 is 13 residues. The CDR3 region has the DNA TGTGCCAGCAGCTTGTGGACGGAAGAGACCCAGTACTTC. Its protein is CASSLWTEETQYF.

At least ten counts were recorded for this clonotype. The chain employs TRBV7-2 and TRBJ2-7; D might be TRBD1 (5 bases). This CDR3 has 16 amino acids. Between the trimmed V and J ends, which lost 1 base and 0 bases, there was a span of 13 bases. Looked up from germline, CDR1 is SGHTA and CDR2 is FQGNSA. The CDR3 DNA is TGTGCCAGCAGCTTAGAGGTCGACAGAAACTCCTACGAGCAGTACTTC. It specifies CASSLEVDRNSYEQYF. The complete variable domain, with remaining parts taken from reference TRBV7-2 and TRBJ2-7, reads GAGVSQSPSNKVTEKGKDVELRCDPISGHTALYWYRQSLGQGLEFLIYFQGNSAPDKSGLPSDRFSAERTGGSVSTLTIQRTQQEDSAVYLCASSLEVDRNSYEQYFGPGTRLTVT.

V gene TRBV7-2 combines with J gene TRBJ1-4; D unclear. The CDR3 consists of 11 residues. Trimming left V 4 bases short and J 10 bases short, with 7 bases between. Per germline, CDR1 SGHTA and CDR2 FQGNSA. The CDR3 sequence is CASSSGPKLFF. The DNA for the CDR3 is TGTGCCAGCAGCTCAGGCCCAAAACTGTTTTTT.

This clonotype was seen repeatedly, ten times or more. V usage is TRBV11-3 and J usage is TRBJ1-3; D possibly corresponds to TRBD1 (5 bases). Trimming stripped 0 bases from V and 1 base from J, with 13 bases between. The CDR3 runs to 17 residues. Germline V gene data show CDR1 as SGHNT and CDR2 as YENEEA. In DNA form, the CDR3 reads TGTGCCAGCAGCTTAGATCGAGGCCGGGGGTCTGGAAACACCATATATTTT. Translated: CASSLDRGRGSGNTIYF.

The chain joins TRBV2 to TRBJ2-3; D remains ambiguous. With 3 bases removed from V and 0 bases from J, the gap between germline ends came to 10 bases. The CDR3 sequence is 15 residues long. Germline V lookup: CDR1 SNHLY, CDR2 FYNNEI. The CDR3 DNA follows: TGTGCCAGCAGTGACCTCTCCATAAGCACAGATACGCAGTATTTT. Translated: CASSDLSISTDTQYF.

This clonotype was seen many times. The chain links TRBV15 to TRBJ2-7; D ambiguous. This CDR3 spans 14 amino acids. Germline-derived CDR1 and CDR2 are LNHNV and YYDKDF (reference sequence). Trimming took 0 bases from V and 1 from J, leaving 7 bases between them. CDR3 sequence (DNA): TGTGCCACCAGCAGAGAGGATGGGTCCTACGAGCAGTACTTC. This encodes CATSREDGSYEQYF.

This clonotype was seen more than once but under ten times. This chain joins TRBV20-1 and TRBJ2-7; TRBD2 aligns across 7 bases. V shed 0 bases and J 2 bases; nucleotides not matched to a gene: 7. The CDR3 spans 15 residues. CDR1 is DFQATT and CDR2 is SNEGSKA in the germline V gene (reference sequence). The CDR3 nucleotides are TGCAGTGCTAGAGACGGTCTAGCGGAACCCTACGAGCAGTACTTC. Translating it yields CSARDGLAEPYEQYF.

This clonotype came up many times. This sequence joins TRBV7-8 and TRBJ2-7, with 15 bases identical to TRBD2. V trimming: 1 base; J trimming: 5 bases; junction bases outside the gene matches: 9. This CDR3 contains 18 residues. Germline CDR1 SGHVS, CDR2 FQNEAQ. DNA of the CDR3: TGTGCCAGCAGCTTAGGTCGGACTAGCGGGAGGGCCAGGAACGAGCAGTACTTC. It specifies CASSLGRTSGRARNEQYF.

This clonotype has ten or more counts. The J gene is TRBJ1-2, the V gene TRBV11-2, with D unresolved. V lost 4 bases to trimming and J lost 4 bases, with 10 bases between them. CDR1 SGHAT and CDR2 FQNNGV come from the germline V gene. This CDR3 spans 13 amino acids. The CDR3 coding sequence is TGTGCCAGCAGCTCGACCCGAGTCTATGGCTACACCTTC. Translated: CASSSTRVYGYTF. Filled out from reference TRBV11-2 and TRBJ1-2, the complete variable domain reads EAGVAQSPRYKIIEKRQSVAFWCNPISGHATLYWYQQILGQGPKLLIQFQNNGVVDDSQLPKDRFSAERLKGVDSTLKIQPAKLEDSAVYLCASSSTRVYGYTFGSGTRLTVV.

This clonotype was seen repeatedly, ten times or more. The gene calls are TRBV27 and TRBJ2-7; possibly TRBD1 or TRBD2 for D (7 bases each). The germline gives CDR1 MNHEY, CDR2 SMNVEV (reference sequence). The CDR3 loop spans 14 amino acids. V shed 3 bases and J shed 3 bases, with 12 bases lying between them. CDR3 loop: CASSLGGGFYEQYF. Here the CDR3 DNA reads TGTGCCAGCAGTTTGGGAGGGGGCTTCTACGAGCAGTACTTC.

This clonotype was counted between two and nine times. The chain joins TRBV4-1 to TRBJ1-6; D is uncertain. Germline assignment: CDR1 MGHRA and CDR2 YSYEKL. CDR3 length: 13 amino acids. The V and J ends lost 6 bases and 0 bases respectively, with 3 bases between them. CDR3 protein: CASRDSYNSPLHF. CDR3 sequence (DNA): TGCGCCAGCAGGGACTCCTATAATTCACCCCTCCACTTT.

The V gene is TRBV7-8, the J gene TRBJ2-5; either TRBD1 or TRBD2 may fit D (5 bases each). Trimming removed 5 bases at V and 2 bases at J, with 12 bases between. Germline V gives CDR1 SGHVS, CDR2 FQNEAQ. The CDR3 spans 14 residues. The CDR3 sequence is CASSDRDRQETQYF. Here the CDR3 DNA reads TGTGCCAGCAGCGACCGGGACCGGCAAGAGACCCAGTACTTC.

This clonotype was observed once. The chain uses TRBV4-3 and TRBJ2-7; D call uncertain. The germline gives CDR1 LGHNA, CDR2 YSLEER. This CDR3 comprises 15 residues. V was shortened by 1 base and J by 2 bases, with 12 bases between the two germline ends. CDR3 coding DNA: TGCGCCAGCAGCCAAGTAAGGGTCTCAACCTACGAGCAGTACTTC. Translation: CASSQVRVSTYEQYF.

This clonotype was found a few times. This sequence joins TRBV3-1 and TRBJ1-5, with unresolved D. This CDR3 contains 14 residues. With 1 base removed from V and 1 base from J, the gap between germline ends came to 5 bases. The V gene's germline CDR1 is LGHDT and CDR2 YNNKEL (reference sequence). The CDR3 sequence: CASSQGSSNQPQHF. The CDR3 nucleotides read TGTGCCAGCAGCCAAGGTTCCAGCAATCAGCCCCAGCATTTT.

V is TRBV7-3 and J is TRBJ2-3, with 9 bases aligning to TRBD2. Germline trimming cut 2 bases from V and 10 bases from J; bases unmatched to any gene: 16. Germline CDR1 is SGHTA and CDR2 is FQGTGA. The CDR3 runs to 17 residues. The CDR3, as DNA: TGTGCCAGCAGCTTATGGGTCCCGGGACTAGCCCCTGGTGCGCAGTATTTT. This sequence encodes CASSLWVPGLAPGAQYF.

The V and J genes are TRBV29-1 and TRBJ1-1; TRBD1 is a possible D gene (6 bases). This CDR3 is built from 18 residues. Germline V gene lookup returns CDR1 SQVTM and CDR2 ANQGSEA. With 1 base removed from V and 1 base from J, the gap between germline ends came to 22 bases. The CDR3 reads CSVEAPGQDSSRNTEAFF. Here the CDR3 DNA reads TGCAGCGTTGAAGCTCCGGGACAAGATTCCTCCCGGAACACTGAAGCTTTCTTT.

This clonotype showed up just once. The junction departs from the called germline gene at one end, perhaps through a read error. The chain's CDR3 is CASSSIQQGQYGYNF. The CDR3 DNA follows: TGTGCCAGCAGCTCTATACAACAGGGCCAATATGGCTACAACTTC. The J gene is TRBJ1-2, the V gene TRBV7-9; TRBD1 is a possible D gene (6 bases). CDR3 length: 15 residues. Looked up from germline, CDR1 is SEHNR and CDR2 is FQNEAQ (reference sequence). Full variable domain (rest looked up from reference TRBV7-9 and TRBJ1-2): DTGVSQNPRHKITKRGQNVTFRCDPISEHNRLYWYRQTLGQGPEFLTYFQNEAQLEKSRLLSDRFSAERPKGSFSTLEIQRTEQGDSAMYLCASSSIQQGQYGYNFGSGTRLTVV.

At least ten counts were recorded for this clonotype. The chain employs TRBV27 and TRBJ2-2; 8 bases are shared with TRBD2. V lost 5 bases and J lost 6; bases outside the gene matches: 8. Per the germline V gene, CDR1 is MNHEY and CDR2 is SMNVEV (reference sequence). This CDR3 spans 15 amino acids. Here the CDR3 DNA reads TGTGCCAGCAGTGTAGACGGGGGGGCTGCCGGGGAGCTGTTTTTT. Translation: CASSVDGGAAGELFF.

This clonotype showed up just a few times. The chain recombines TRBV12-3 or TRBV12-4 with TRBJ2-1; a possible D gene is TRBD1 (6 bases). Trimming took off 6 bases at V and 8 bases at J, with 14 bases between the two ends. This CDR3 has 13 residues. CDR3 coding DNA: TGTGCCAGCAGGCCACAGGGTAGGGATGAGCAGTTCTTC. This gives the protein CASRPQGRDEQFF.